A single sample gave rise to the 19 T cell receptor beta chains below, sequenced in a study of shared clonotypes between healthy human individuals. Sequencing was performed with immunoSEQ multiplex PCR; in TCRdb, only in-frame clones are kept and a portion is missing. Of some 530,000 clones in the sample, over 70% were seen once. Sequencing was performed on PBMCs. The receptors were sampled from a woman aged 40 to 49 in good health. Some clones in this sample may be carry-over from other donors' samples.

The chain employs TRBV9 and TRBJ2-2; no clear D. This CDR3 spans 13 amino acids. V was clipped by 5 bases and J by 0 bases, with 5 bases between them. Germline V gene sequence: CDR1 SGDLS, CDR2 YYNGEE. CDR3 sequence reads: CASRAANTGELFF. The CDR3, as DNA: TGTGCCAGCAGAGCCGCGAACACCGGGGAGCTGTTTTTT.

This clone was seen once. The V gene is TRBV18, the J gene TRBJ1-5; D is perhaps TRBD1 (5 bases). Germline lookup yields CDR1 KGHSH and CDR2 LQKENI. CDR3 length: 16 amino acids. Trimming cost V 3 bases and J 1 base, with 13 bases left between them. The DNA of the CDR3 is TGTGCCAGCTCACCCCTTCAGACAGACAGCAATCAGCCCCAGCATTTT. Amino acids: CASSPLQTDSNQPQHF.

This clone was picked up a small number of times. The V and J genes are TRBV18 and TRBJ2-3; D remains ambiguous. The CDR3 runs to 13 residues. Trimming stripped 5 bases from V and 3 bases from J, with 9 bases between. The germline gives CDR1 KGHSH, CDR2 LQKENI. In nucleotides, the CDR3 is TGTGCCAGCTCAACCTCCGGGACAGATACGCAGTATTTT. It is translated as CASSTSGTDTQYF.

The chain carries TRBV9 and TRBJ2-1, with 9 bases that match TRBD2. CDR1 and CDR2 from the germline V gene are SGDLS and YYNGEE. Germline trimming cut 4 bases from V and 3 bases from J; bases unmatched to any gene: 5. The CDR3 runs to 15 residues. DNA of the CDR3: TGTGCCAGCAGCTTTGGACTAGCGTTCTACAATGAGCAGTTCTTC. This gives the protein CASSFGLAFYNEQFF.

This clone was recorded once. V and J are TRBV6-6 and TRBJ1-2, with 9 bases that match TRBD1. This CDR3 comprises 15 residues. Germline assignment: CDR1 MNHNY and CDR2 SVGAGI (reference sequence). The trim removed 3 bases at V and 4 bases at J, leaving 6 bases unmatched. The CDR3 DNA is TGTGCCAGCAGTTATCGGACGGGACAGGGCTATGGCTACACCTTC. Residues: CASSYRTGQGYGYTF.

This clone showed up just a few times. The chain combines TRBV7-9 with TRBJ1-2; D is unresolved. This CDR3 contains 14 residues. CDR1 SEHNR and CDR2 FQNEAQ come from the germline V gene (reference sequence). Trimming shortened V by 4 bases and J by 0 bases, and 9 bases separated the two germline ends. CDR3 DNA sequence: TGTGCCAGCAGCTCCCCCCCCACTAACTATGGCTACACCTTC. Translated, it gives CASSSPPTNYGYTF. The full variable domain, rest sourced from reference TRBV7-9 and TRBJ1-2, is DTGVSQNPRHKITKRGQNVTFRCDPISEHNRLYWYRQTLGQGPEFLTYFQNEAQLEKSRLLSDRFSAERPKGSFSTLEIQRTEQGDSAMYLCASSSPPTNYGYTFGSGTRLTVV.

The chain joins TRBV5-1 to TRBJ2-7, with D maybe TRBD1 (6 bases). This CDR3 comprises 14 residues. Trimming stripped 1 base from V and 2 bases from J, with 10 bases between. CDR1 SGHRS and CDR2 YFSETQ come from the germline V gene. The CDR3 coding sequence is TGCGCCAGCAGCTTGCCAGGGGCTACCTACGAGCAGTACTTC. Residues: CASSLPGATYEQYF. Full variable domain (missing parts from reference TRBV5-1 and TRBJ2-7): KAGVTQTPRYLIKTRGQQVTLSCSPISGHRSVSWYQQTPGQGLQFLFEYFSETQRNKGNFPGRFSGRQFSNSRSEMNVSTLELGDSALYLCASSLPGATYEQYFGPGTRLTVT.

The DNA for the CDR3 is TGTGCCAGCAGCTTAGCGGCAGGGGGGCAGCCCCAGCATTTT. This encodes CASSLAAGGQPQHF. V and J are TRBV13 and TRBJ1-5; TRBD1 agrees at 7 bases. The CDR3 runs to 14 residues. Germline CDR1 and CDR2: PRHDT and FYEKMQ (reference sequence). With V trimmed by 1 base and J by 7 bases, 4 bases remained unmatched.

The DNA for the CDR3 is TGTGCCAGCGTCTGGACAGGGAGCCTGGGAAATCAGCCCCAGCATTTT. Its protein is CASVWTGSLGNQPQHF. The V call is TRBV28, the J call TRBJ1-5; 8 bases are shared with TRBD1. Per the germline V gene, CDR1 is MDHEN and CDR2 is SYDVKM. This CDR3 has 16 amino acids. V lost 8 bases to trimming and J lost 4 bases; unmatched junction nucleotides: 13.

The CDR3, as DNA: TGTGCCAGCAGACCCCTCGGACGGAACTACGAGCAGTACTTC. This encodes CASRPLGRNYEQYF. The rearrangement links TRBV27 to TRBJ2-7; D is unclear. Germline V gives CDR1 MNHEY, CDR2 SMNVEV (reference sequence). Between the trimmed V and J ends, which lost 6 bases and 3 bases, there was a span of 15 bases. The CDR3 sequence is 14 residues long.

The rearrangement links TRBV2 to TRBJ1-4; D call uncertain. The CDR3 has 13 amino acids. Trimming shortened V by 5 bases and J by 8 bases, and 12 bases separated the two germline ends. Germline CDR1 and CDR2: SNHLY and FYNNEI. The CDR3 nucleotides read TGTGCCAGCAGTTTTCTTACCGGGGAAAAACTGTTTTTT. Protein: CASSFLTGEKLFF.

Of note for this clone: A junction boundary mismatches the germline segment, possibly from a read error. This chain links TRBV18 with TRBJ1-5; 9 positions agree with TRBD1. This CDR3 spans 16 amino acids. Germline values: CDR1 KGHSH, CDR2 LQKENI. CDR3 sequence (DNA): TGTGTCAGCTCACTCCTCGGGACAGGGAGCGATCAGCCCCAGCATTTT. Translation: CVSSLLGTGSDQPQHF. Full variable domain (missing parts from reference TRBV18 and TRBJ1-5): NAGVMQNPRHLVRRRGQEARLRCSPMKGHSHVYWYRQLPEEGLKFMVYLQKENIIDESGMPKERFSAEFPKEGPSILRIQQVVRGDSAAYFCVSSLLGTGSDQPQHFGDGTRLSIL.

Note on this clone: This likely stems from a read error, as it lies one base from a far larger clone. The V and J genes are TRBV30 and TRBJ2-5; no clear D gene. Per the germline V gene, CDR1 is GTSNPN and CDR2 is SVGIG (reference sequence). The CDR3 has 13 residues. V dropped 4 bases and J dropped 2 bases, with 11 bases sitting between them. The DNA for the CDR3 is TGTGCCTGGAACAGAGCCCTTCAAGAGACCCAGTACTTC. Protein: CAWNRALQETQYF.

This chain links TRBV5-4 with TRBJ2-7, with 9 bases fitting TRBD1. Trimming cost V 5 bases and J 3 bases; bases outside gene matches: 6. Germline V gene lookup returns CDR1 SGHNT and CDR2 YYREEE (reference sequence). The CDR3 is 14 amino acids. The CDR3 bases are TGTGCCAGCAGTTCGGGACAGGGCTTCTACGAGCAGTACTTC. Translated, it gives CASSSGQGFYEQYF.

In the case of this clone: A much more abundant neighbour one base away suggests this may be a read error. V is TRBV2 and J is TRBJ2-3; D is tentatively TRBD1 or TRBD2 (5 bases each). The CDR3 runs to 15 residues. Germline V gene lookup returns CDR1 SNHLY and CDR2 FYNNEI. CDR3 residues: CTSSEGQGRFDTQYF. The CDR3 bases are TGTACCAGCAGCGAGGGGCAGGGTCGGTTTGATACGCAGTATTTT.

This chain links TRBV5-1 with TRBJ2-3; D remains unclear. Trimming shortened V by 1 base and J by 0 bases, and 9 bases separated the two germline ends. From germline, CDR1 is SGHRS and CDR2 YFSETQ. The CDR3 is 15 residues long. The CDR3 loop is CASSLIAGSTDTQYF. The CDR3 coding sequence is TGCGCCAGCAGCTTGATTGCCGGGAGCACAGATACGCAGTATTTT.

CDR3 bases: TGTGCCAGCACCCCTCTAGCGGGAGGGCCCGGTGGGGAGCTGTTTTTT. It codes for CASTPLAGGPGGELFF. This chain uses TRBV27 with TRBJ2-2, with 12 bases matching TRBD2. The CDR3 covers 16 residues. Germline lookup yields CDR1 MNHEY and CDR2 SMNVEV (reference sequence). V gave up 7 bases and J gave up 8 bases; unmatched junction bases: 11.

This chain joins TRBV7-9 and TRBJ2-5, with 12 positions matching TRBD2. Germline V gene data show CDR1 as SEHNR and CDR2 as FQNEAQ (reference sequence). Losses at the gene ends were 5 bases for V and 2 bases for J; bases not matched to a gene: 3. The CDR3 extends over 15 amino acids. CDR3 in amino acids: CASSLTSGRQETQYF. In DNA, the CDR3 is TGTGCCAGCAGCCTAACTAGCGGGAGGCAAGAGACCCAGTACTTC.

In this sample, this clone turned up a few times. The gene calls are TRBV7-2 and TRBJ2-4, with unresolved D. CDR1 and CDR2 (germline): SGHTA, FQGNSA. Deletions cut 6 bases from V and 9 bases from J, with 15 bases between. The CDR3 runs 13 residues. The DNA of the CDR3 is TGTGCCAGCAGTTACAGCCAGCTGGGCATTCAGTACTTC. Its translation: CASSYSQLGIQYF.